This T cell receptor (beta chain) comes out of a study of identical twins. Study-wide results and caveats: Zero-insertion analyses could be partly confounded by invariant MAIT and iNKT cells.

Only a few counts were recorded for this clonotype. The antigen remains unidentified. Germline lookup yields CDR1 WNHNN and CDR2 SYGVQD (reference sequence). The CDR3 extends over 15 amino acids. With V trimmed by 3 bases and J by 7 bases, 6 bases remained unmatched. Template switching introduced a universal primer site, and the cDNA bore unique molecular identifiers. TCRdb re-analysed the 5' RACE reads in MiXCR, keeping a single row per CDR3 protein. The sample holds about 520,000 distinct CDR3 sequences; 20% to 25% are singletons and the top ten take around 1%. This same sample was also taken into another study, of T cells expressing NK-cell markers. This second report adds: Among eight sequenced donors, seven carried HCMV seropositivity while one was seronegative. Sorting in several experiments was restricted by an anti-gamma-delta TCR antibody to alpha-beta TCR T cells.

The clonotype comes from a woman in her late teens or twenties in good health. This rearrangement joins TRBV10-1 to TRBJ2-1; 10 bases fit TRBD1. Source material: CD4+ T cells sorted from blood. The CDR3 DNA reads TGCGCCAGCAGTGAAGGGACAGGGGCTTATAATGAGCAGTTCTTC. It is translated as CASSEGTGAYNEQFF.